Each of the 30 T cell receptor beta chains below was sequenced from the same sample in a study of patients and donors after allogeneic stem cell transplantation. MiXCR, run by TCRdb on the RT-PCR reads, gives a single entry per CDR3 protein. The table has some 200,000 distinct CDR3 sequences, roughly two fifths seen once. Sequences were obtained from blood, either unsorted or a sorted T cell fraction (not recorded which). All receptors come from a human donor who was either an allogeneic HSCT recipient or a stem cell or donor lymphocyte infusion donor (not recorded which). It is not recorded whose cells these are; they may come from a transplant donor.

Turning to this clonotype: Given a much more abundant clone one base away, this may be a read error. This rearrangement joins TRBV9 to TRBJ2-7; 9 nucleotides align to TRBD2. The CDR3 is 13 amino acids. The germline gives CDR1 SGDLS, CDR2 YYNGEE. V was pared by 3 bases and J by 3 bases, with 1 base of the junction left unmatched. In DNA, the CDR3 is TGTGCCAGCAGCGGGACTAGCGACTACGAGCAGTACTTC. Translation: CASSGTSDYEQYF.

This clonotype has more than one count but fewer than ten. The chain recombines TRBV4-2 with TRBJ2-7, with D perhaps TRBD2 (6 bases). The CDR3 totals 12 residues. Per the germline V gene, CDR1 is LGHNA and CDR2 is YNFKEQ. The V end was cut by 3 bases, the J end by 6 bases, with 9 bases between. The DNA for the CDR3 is TGTGCCAGCAGCCAGATGGAGGGCGAGCAGTACTTC. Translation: CASSQMEGEQYF.

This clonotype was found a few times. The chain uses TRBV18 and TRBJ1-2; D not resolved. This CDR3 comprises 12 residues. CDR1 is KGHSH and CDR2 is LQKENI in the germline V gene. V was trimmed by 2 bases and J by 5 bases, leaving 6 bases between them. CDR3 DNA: TGTGCCAGCTCACCAGGGGAGTATGGCTACACCTTC. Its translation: CASSPGEYGYTF.

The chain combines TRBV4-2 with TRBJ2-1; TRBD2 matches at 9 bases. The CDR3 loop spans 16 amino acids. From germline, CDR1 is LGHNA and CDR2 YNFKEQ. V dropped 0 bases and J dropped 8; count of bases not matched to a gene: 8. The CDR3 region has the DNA TGTGCCAGCAGCCAAGAGGGGCTAGCGGGACCGGATGAGCAGTTCTTC. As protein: CASSQEGLAGPDEQFF.

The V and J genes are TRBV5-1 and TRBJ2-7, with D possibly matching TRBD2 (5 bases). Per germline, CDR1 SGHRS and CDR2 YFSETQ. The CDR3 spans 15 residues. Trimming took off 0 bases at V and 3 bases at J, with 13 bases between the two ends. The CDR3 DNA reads TGCGCCAGCAGCTTGGACCCTACCGCGGGCTACGAGCAGTACTTC. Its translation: CASSLDPTAGYEQYF.

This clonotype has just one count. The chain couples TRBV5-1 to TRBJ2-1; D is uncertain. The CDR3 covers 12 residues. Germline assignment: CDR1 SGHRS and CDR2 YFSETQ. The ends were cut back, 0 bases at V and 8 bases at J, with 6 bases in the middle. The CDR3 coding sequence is TGCGCCAGCAGCTTGGTCGGCCATGAGCAGTTCTTC. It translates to CASSLVGHEQFF.

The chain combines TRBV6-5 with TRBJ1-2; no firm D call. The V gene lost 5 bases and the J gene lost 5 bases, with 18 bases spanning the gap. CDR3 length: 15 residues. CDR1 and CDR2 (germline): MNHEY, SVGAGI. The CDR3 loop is CASSPPSAGPYGYTF. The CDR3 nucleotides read TGTGCCAGCAGTCCACCTTCAGCAGGTCCTTATGGCTACACCTTC.

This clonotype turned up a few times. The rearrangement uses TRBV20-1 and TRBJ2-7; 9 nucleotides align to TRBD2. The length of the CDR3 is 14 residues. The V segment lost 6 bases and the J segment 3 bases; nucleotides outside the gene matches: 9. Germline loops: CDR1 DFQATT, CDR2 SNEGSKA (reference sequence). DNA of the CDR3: TGCAGTGCAGAATATAGCGGGAGAATCTACGAGCAGTACTTC. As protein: CSAEYSGRIYEQYF.

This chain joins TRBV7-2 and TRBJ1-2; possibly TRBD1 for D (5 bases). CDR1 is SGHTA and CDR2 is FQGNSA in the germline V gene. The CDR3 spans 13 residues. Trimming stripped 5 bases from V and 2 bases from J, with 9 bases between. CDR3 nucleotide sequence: TGTGCCAGCAGCCCTGCAGGGAACTATGGCTACACCTTC. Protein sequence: CASSPAGNYGYTF.

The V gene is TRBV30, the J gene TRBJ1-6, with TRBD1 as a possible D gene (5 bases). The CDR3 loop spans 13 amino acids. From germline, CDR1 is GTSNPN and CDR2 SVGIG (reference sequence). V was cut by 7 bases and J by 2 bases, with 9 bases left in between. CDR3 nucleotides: TGTGCCTTGACAGCTACCTATAATTCACCCCTCCACTTT. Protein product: CALTATYNSPLHF.

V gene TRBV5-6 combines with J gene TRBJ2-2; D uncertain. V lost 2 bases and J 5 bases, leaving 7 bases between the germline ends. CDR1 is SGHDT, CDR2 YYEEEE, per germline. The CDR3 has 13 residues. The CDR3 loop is CASSFMGTGELFF. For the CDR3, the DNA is TGTGCCAGCAGCTTTATGGGGACCGGGGAGCTGTTTTTT.

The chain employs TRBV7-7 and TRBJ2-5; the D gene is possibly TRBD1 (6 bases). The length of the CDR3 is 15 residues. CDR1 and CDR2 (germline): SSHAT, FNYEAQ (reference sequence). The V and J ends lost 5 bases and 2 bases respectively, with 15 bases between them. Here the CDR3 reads CASSNRETQQETQYF. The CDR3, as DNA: TGTGCCAGCAGCAACAGGGAAACGCAACAAGAGACCCAGTACTTC.

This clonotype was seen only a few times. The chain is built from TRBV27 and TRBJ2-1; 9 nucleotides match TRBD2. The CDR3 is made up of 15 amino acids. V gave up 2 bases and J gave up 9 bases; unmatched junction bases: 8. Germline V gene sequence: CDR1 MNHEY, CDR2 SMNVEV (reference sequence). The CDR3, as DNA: TGTGCCAGCAGTTTAGTGGCGGGAGGGCCAAGTGAGCAGTTCTTC. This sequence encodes CASSLVAGGPSEQFF.

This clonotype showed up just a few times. The CDR3 sequence: CASSEYNPSYNSPLHF. CDR3 sequence (DNA): TGTGCCAGCAGTGAATATAACCCTTCCTATAATTCACCCCTCCACTTT. V is TRBV25-1 and J is TRBJ1-6; D gene unclear. The CDR3 runs to 16 residues. Trimming shortened V by 0 bases and J by 1 base, and 7 bases separated the two germline ends. From germline, CDR1 is MGHDK and CDR2 SYGVNS.

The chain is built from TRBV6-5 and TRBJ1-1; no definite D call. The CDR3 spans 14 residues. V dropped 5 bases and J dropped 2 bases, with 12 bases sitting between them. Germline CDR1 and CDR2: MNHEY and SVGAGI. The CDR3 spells CASSRQSVNTEAFF. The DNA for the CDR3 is TGTGCCAGCAGTCGACAATCGGTCAACACTGAAGCTTTCTTT.

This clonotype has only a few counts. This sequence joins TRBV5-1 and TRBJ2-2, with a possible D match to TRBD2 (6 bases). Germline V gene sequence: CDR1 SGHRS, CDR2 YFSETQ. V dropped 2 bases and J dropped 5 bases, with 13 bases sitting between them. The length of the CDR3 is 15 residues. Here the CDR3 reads CASSFQEGHTGELFF. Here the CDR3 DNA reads TGCGCCAGCAGCTTCCAGGAGGGCCATACCGGGGAGCTGTTTTTT.

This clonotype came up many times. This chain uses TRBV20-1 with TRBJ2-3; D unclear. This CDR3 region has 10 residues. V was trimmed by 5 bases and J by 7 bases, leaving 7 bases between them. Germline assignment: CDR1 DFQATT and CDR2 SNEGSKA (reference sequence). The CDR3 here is CSAQTHTQYF. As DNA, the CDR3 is TGCAGTGCTCAAACACATACGCAGTATTTT.

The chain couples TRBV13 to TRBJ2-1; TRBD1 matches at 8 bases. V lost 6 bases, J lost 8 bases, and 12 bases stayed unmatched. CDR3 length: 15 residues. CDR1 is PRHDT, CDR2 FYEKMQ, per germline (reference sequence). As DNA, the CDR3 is TGTGCCAGCAGTTCGCCGGACAGGGAGAGTGATGAGCAGTTCTTC. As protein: CASSSPDRESDEQFF.

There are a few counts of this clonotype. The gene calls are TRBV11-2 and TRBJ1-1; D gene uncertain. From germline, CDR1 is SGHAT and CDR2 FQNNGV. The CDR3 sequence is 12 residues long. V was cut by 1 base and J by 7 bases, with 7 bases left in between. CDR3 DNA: TGTGCCAGCAGCTTAGTTGAGCTTGAAGCTTTCTTT. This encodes CASSLVELEAFF.

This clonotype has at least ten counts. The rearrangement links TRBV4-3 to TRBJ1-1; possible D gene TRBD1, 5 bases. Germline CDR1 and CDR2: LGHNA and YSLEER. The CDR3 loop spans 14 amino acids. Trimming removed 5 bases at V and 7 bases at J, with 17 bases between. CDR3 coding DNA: TGCGCCAGCAGCGCAAGCCTCAGGGCCCTTGAAGCTTTCTTT. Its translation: CASSASLRALEAFF.

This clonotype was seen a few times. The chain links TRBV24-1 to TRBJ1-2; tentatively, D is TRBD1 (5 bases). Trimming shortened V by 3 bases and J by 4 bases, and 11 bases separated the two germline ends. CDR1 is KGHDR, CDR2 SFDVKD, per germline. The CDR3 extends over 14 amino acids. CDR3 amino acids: CATSDLDSPYGYTF. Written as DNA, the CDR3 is TGTGCCACCAGTGATCTTGACAGCCCCTATGGCTACACCTTC.

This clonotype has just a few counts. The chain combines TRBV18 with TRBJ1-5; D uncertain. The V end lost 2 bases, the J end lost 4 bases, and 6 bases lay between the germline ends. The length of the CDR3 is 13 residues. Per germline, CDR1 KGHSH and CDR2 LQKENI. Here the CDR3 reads CASSPEVNQPQHF. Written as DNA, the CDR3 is TGTGCCAGCTCACCAGAAGTGAATCAGCCCCAGCATTTT.

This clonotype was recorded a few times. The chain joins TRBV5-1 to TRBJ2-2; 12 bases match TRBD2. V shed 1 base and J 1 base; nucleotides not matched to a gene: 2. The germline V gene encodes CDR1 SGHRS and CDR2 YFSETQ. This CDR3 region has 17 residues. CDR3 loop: CASSLTSGRQNTGELFF. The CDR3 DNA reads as TGCGCCAGCAGCTTGACTAGCGGGAGGCAGAACACCGGGGAGCTGTTTTTT.

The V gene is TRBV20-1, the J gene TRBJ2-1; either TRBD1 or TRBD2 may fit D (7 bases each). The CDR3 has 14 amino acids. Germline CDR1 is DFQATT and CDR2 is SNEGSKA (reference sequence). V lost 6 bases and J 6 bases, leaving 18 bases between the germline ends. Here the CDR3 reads CSAQTGREVNEQFF. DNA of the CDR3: TGCAGTGCCCAGACAGGGAGGGAAGTCAATGAGCAGTTCTTC.

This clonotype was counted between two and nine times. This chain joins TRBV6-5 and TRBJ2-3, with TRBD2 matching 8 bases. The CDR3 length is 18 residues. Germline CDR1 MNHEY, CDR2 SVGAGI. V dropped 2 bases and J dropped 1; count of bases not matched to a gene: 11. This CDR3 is CASSYVSGASGRTDTQYF. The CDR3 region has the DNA TGTGCCAGCAGTTACGTTAGCGGGGCTAGCGGACGCACAGATACGCAGTATTTT.

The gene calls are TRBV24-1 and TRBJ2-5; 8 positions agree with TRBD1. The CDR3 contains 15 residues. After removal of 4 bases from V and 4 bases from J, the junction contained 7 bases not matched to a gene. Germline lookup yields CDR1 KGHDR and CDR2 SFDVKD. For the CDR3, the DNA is TGTGCCACCAGTGACCCGGGACAGGAATCAGAGACCCAGTACTTC. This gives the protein CATSDPGQESETQYF.

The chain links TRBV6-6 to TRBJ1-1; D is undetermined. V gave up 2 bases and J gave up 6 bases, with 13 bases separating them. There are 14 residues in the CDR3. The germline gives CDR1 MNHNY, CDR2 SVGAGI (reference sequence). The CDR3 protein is CASSYGNSMAEAFF. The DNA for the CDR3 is TGTGCCAGCAGTTACGGAAATTCAATGGCTGAAGCTTTCTTT.

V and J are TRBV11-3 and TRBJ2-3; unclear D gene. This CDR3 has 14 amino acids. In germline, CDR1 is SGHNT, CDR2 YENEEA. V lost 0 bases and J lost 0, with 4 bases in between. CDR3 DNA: TGTGCCAGCAGCTTAGATGAGAGCACAGATACGCAGTATTTT. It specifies CASSLDESTDTQYF. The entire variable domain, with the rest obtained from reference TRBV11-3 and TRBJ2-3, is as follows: EAGVVQSPRYKIIEKKQPVAFWCNPISGHNTLYWYLQNLGQGPELLIRYENEEAVDDSQLPKDRFSAERLKGVDSTLKIQPAELGDSAVYLCASSLDESTDTQYFGPGTRLTVL.

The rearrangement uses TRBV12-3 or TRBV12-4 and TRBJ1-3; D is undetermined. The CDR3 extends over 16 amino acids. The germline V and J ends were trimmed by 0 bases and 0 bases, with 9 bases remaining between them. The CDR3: CASSLAGVSSGNTIYF. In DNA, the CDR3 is TGTGCCAGCAGTTTAGCGGGTGTGAGCTCTGGAAACACCATATATTTT.

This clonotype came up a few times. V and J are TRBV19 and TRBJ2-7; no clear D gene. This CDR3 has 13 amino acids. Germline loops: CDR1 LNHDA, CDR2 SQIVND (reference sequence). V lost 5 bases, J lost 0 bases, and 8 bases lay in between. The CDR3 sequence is CASSPRNSYEQYF. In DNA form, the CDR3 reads TGTGCCAGTAGTCCAAGGAACTCCTACGAGCAGTACTTC.